These T cell receptor beta chains were read from a single sample in a study of radiation and T cells in renal cell carcinoma. Generated by immunoSEQ multiplex PCR, the TCRdb table keeps only in-frame clones and is missing some. This table holds about 130,000 clones, 70% to 90% found once. This material consisted of blood, taken from a patient whose treatment included radiotherapy and nephrectomy. These receptors were collected from a woman aged 45-59 years with renal cell carcinoma. CDR3s include the opening cysteine and the closing phenylalanine or tryptophan. Each record gives: D gene, V gene, clone size, J gene, CDR3 protein, CDR3 DNA. The D gene is left open where the match is weak. A clone size is listed for some rows: how often the clone was seen (once, few, many), or a class if it is expanded.

>NA|TRBV19|NA|TRBJ1-2
CASSPLGDNGHYGYTF
TGTGCCAGTAGTCCCCTGGGGGACAATGGGCACTATGGCTACACCTTC
>NA|TRBV6-5|NA|TRBJ1-1
CASSYDVMIEAFF
TGTGCCAGCAGTTACGATGTAATGATTGAAGCTTTCTTT
>NA|TRBV6-1|NA|TRBJ2-6
CASSARPVGGANVLTF
TGTGCCAGCAGTGCTCGCCCGGTTGGTGGGGCCAACGTCCTGACTTTC
>NA|TRBV7-6|NA|TRBJ2-7
CASSLVVSAEQYF
TGTGCCAGCAGCTTAGTGGTATCCGCCGAGCAGTACTTC
>NA|TRBV2|few|TRBJ2-5
CASSEGSQETQYF
TGTGCCAGCAGTGAAGGCTCCCAAGAGACCCAGTACTTC
>TRBD1|TRBV9|few|TRBJ1-2
CASSPGQVGHGYTF
TGTGCCAGCAGTCCTGGACAGGTGGGACACGGCTACACCTTC
>NA|TRBV2|NA|TRBJ1-4
CASSRDDEKLFF
TGTGCCAGCAGTCGGGACGATGAAAAACTGTTTTTT
>NA|TRBV19|NA|TRBJ2-1
CASSSGAVRYNEQFF
TGTGCCAGTAGTAGTGGGGCTGTAAGGTACAATGAGCAGTTCTTC
>TRBD1|TRBV6-5|few|TRBJ1-2
CASSYRGGVGVGYTF
TGTGCCAGCAGTTACCGAGGGGGCGTGGGAGTTGGCTACACCTTC
>NA|TRBV10-3|few|TRBJ1-3
CAIKTASGNTIYF
TGTGCCATCAAGACAGCCTCTGGAAACACCATATATTTT
>NA|TRBV5-4|NA|TRBJ2-2
CASSFSAGELFF
TGTGCCAGCAGCTTCAGTGCCGGGGAGCTGTTTTTT
>TRBD1|TRBV7-9|NA|TRBJ2-7
CASSLGRRQGNSYEQYF
TGTGCCAGCAGCTTAGGTCGCCGACAGGGGAACTCCTACGAGCAGTACTTC
>TRBD1|TRBV13|NA|TRBJ1-2
CASRQGQKYGYTF
TGTGCCAGCAGACAGGGACAGAAGTATGGCTACACCTTC
>TRBD1|TRBV7-2|NA|TRBJ2-7
CASSDRDRASYEQYF
TGTGCCAGCAGCGACCGGGACAGGGCTTCCTACGAGCAGTACTTC
>TRBD1|TRBV4-3|once|TRBJ1-3
CASSQVAGGMGNTIYF
TGCGCCAGCAGCCAAGTTGCAGGGGGTATGGGAAACACCATATATTTT
>NA|TRBV7-3|NA|TRBJ1-5
CASSLTRHLNQPQHF
TGTGCCAGCAGCTTAACGAGACACCTCAATCAGCCCCAGCATTTT
>NA|TRBV12-5|NA|TRBJ2-2
CASGPSSGVGTGELFF
TGTGCTAGTGGTCCAAGCTCCGGGGTGGGGACCGGGGAGCTGTTTTTT
>NA|TRBV15|NA|TRBJ2-1
CATSRDSAISYNEQFF
TGTGCCACCAGCAGAGACTCCGCGATTTCCTACAATGAGCAGTTCTTC
>TRBD1|TRBV11-2|NA|TRBJ2-2
CASSPFLGQAFPGELFF
TGTGCCAGCAGCCCCTTTCTGGGACAGGCATTTCCCGGGGAGCTGTTTTTT
>NA|TRBV6-6|medium-sized|TRBJ1-1
CASSYPYGQKAFF
TGTGCCAGCAGTTACCCCTACGGACAAAAAGCTTTCTTT
>NA|TRBV5-4|NA|TRBJ1-1
CASSLDRDTEAFF
TGTGCCAGCAGCTTGGATCGCGACACTGAAGCTTTCTTT
>NA|TRBV6-4|NA|TRBJ2-7
CASPPTDANSYEQYF
TGTGCCAGCCCTCCGACGGATGCGAACAGCTACGAGCAGTACTTC
>NA|TRBV6-6|NA|TRBJ1-5
CASSHYLGGDQPQHF
TGTGCCAGCAGCCATTACTTGGGGGGCGATCAGCCCCAGCATTTT
>TRBD2|TRBV10-1|NA|TRBJ2-7
CASSETGLASEQYF
TGCGCCAGCAGTGAGACGGGACTAGCGAGCGAGCAGTACTTC
>NA|TRBV4-2|few|TRBJ1-1
CASSPRSQGSSEAFF
TGTGCCAGCAGCCCTCGTTCACAGGGTAGCTCTGAAGCTTTCTTT
>NA|TRBV9|once|TRBJ1-2
CASSARTDGGYTF
TGTGCCAGCAGCGCCCGGACAGATGGTGGCTACACCTTC
>NA|TRBV2|NA|TRBJ1-2
CASSDPNPGGGGYTF
TGTGCCAGCAGTGATCCCAACCCCGGGGGTGGCGGCTACACCTTC
>NA|TRBV23-1|NA|TRBJ1-1
CASSHPGRDTEAFF
TGCGCCAGCAGTCACCCGGGGAGGGACACTGAAGCTTTCTTT
>NA|TRBV9|NA|TRBJ2-4
CASSVGEQNIQYF
TGTGCCAGCAGCGTCGGGGAACAAAACATTCAGTACTTC